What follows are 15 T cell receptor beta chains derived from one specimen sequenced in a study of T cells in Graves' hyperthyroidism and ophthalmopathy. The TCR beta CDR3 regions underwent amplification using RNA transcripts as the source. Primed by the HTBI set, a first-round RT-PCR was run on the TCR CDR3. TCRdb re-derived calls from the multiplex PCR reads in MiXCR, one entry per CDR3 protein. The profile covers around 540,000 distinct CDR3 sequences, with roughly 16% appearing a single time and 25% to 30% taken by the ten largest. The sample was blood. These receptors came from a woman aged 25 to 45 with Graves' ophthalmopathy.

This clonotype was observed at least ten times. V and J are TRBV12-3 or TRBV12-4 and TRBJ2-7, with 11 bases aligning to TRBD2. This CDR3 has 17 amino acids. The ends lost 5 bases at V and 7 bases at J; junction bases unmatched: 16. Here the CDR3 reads CASSPIAGGPSDDEQYF. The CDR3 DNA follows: TGTGCCAGCAGTCCCATAGCGGGAGGGCCCTCGGACGATGAGCAGTACTTC.

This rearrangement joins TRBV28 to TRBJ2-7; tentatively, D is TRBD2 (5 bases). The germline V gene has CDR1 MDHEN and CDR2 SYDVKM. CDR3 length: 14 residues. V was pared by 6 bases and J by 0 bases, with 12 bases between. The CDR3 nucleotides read TGTGCCAGCAGCCCACCCACTAGCTCCTACGAGCAGTACTTC. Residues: CASSPPTSSYEQYF.

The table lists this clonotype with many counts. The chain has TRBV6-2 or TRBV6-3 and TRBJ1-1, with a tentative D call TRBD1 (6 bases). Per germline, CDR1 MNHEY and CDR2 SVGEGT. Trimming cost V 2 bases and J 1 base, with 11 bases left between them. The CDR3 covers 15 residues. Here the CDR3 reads CASSYRTAPNTEAFF. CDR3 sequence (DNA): TGTGCCAGCAGTTACAGGACAGCCCCGAACACTGAAGCTTTCTTT.

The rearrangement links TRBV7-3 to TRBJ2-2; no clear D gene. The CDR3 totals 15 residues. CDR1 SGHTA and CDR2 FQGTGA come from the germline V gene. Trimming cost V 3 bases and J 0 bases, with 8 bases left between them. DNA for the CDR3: TGTGCCAGCAGCTTGGACCAGACGAACACCGGGGAGCTGTTTTTT. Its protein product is CASSLDQTNTGELFF.

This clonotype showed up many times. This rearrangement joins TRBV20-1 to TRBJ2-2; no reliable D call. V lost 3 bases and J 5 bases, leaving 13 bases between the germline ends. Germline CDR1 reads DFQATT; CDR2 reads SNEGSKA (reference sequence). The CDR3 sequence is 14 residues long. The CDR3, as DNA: TGCAGTGCTAGTGCGGATGCGAGGACCGGGGAGCTGTTTTTT. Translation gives CSASADARTGELFF.

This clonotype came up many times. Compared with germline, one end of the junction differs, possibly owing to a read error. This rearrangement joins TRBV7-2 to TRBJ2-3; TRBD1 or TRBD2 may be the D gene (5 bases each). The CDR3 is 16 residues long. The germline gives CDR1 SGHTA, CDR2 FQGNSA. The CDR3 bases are TGTGCCAGCAGAGACCCCGGGACCGACACCACACATACGCAGTATTTT. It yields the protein CASRDPGTDTTHTQYF.

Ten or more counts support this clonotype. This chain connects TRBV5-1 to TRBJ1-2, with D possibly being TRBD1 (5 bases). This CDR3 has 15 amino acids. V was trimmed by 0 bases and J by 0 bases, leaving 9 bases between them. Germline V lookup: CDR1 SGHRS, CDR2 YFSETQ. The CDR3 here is CASSLGDFANYGYTF. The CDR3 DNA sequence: TGCGCCAGCAGCTTGGGGGACTTTGCTAACTATGGCTACACCTTC.

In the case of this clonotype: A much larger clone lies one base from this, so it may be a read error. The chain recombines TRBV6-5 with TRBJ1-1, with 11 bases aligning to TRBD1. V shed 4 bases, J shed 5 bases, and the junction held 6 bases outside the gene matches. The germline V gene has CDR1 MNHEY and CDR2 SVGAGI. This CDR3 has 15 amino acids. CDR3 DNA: TGTGCCAGCAGTTTCTCCGGGACAGGGGGAACTGAAGCTTTCTTT. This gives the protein CASSFSGTGGTEAFF.

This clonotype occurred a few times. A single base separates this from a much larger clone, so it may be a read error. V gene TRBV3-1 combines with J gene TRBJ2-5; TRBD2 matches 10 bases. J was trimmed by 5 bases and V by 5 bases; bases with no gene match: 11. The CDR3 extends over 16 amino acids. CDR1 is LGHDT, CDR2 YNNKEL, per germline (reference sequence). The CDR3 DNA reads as TGTGCCAGCAGCTACCTACTAGCGGGAAGCCAGGAGACCCAGTACTTC. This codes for CASSYLLAGSQETQYF.

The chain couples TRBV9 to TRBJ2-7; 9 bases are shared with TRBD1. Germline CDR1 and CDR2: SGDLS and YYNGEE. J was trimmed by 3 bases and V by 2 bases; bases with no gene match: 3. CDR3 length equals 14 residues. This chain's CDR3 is CASSVDRGLYEQYF. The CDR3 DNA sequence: TGTGCCAGCAGCGTGGACAGGGGTCTCTACGAGCAGTACTTC.

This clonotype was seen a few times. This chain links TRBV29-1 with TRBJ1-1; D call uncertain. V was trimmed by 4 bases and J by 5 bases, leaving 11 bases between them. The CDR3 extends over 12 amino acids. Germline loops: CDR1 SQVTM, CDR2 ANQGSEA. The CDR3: CSVGRAGTEAFF. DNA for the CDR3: TGCAGCGTTGGGAGGGCCGGGACTGAAGCTTTCTTT.

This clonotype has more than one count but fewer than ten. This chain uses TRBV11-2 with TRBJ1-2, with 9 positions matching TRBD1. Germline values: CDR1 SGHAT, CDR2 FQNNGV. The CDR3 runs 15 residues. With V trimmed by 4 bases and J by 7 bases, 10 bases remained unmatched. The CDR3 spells CASSSPDRGRVGYTF. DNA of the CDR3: TGTGCCAGCAGCTCACCGGACAGGGGTAGGGTTGGCTACACCTTC.

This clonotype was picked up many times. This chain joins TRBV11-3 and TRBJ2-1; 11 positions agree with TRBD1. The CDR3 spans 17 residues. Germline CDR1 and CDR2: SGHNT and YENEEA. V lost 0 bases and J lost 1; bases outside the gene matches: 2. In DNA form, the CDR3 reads TGTGCCAGCAGCTTAGACGGGACAGGGGGTTCCTACAATGAGCAGTTCTTC. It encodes CASSLDGTGGSYNEQFF.

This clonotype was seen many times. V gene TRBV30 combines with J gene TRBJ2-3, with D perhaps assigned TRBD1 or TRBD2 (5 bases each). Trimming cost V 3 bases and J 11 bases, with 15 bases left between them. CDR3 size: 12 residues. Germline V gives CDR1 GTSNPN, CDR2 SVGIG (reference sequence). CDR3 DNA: TGTGCCTGGAGCGTCCCCGGGACCAAGCAGTATTTT. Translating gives CAWSVPGTKQYF. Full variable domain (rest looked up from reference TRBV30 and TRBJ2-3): SQTIHQWPATLVQPVGSPLSLECTVEGTSNPNLYWYRQAAGRGLQLLFYSVGIGQISSEVPQNLSASRPQDRQFILSSKKLLLSDSGFYLCAWSVPGTKQYFGPGTRLTVL.

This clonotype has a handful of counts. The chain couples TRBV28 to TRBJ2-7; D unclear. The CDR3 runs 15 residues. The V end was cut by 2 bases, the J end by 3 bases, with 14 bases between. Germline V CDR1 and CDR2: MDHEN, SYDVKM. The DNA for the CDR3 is TGTGCCAGCAGTTTACAAGGGATGTTGGGCTACGAGCAGTACTTC. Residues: CASSLQGMLGYEQYF. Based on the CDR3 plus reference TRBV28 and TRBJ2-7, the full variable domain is DVKVTQSSRYLVKRTGEKVFLECVQDMDHENMFWYRQDPGLGLRLIYFSYDVKMKEKGDIPEGYSVSREKKERFSLILESASTNQTSMYLCASSLQGMLGYEQYFGPGTRLTVT.